The 8 T cell receptor beta chains below were found in one sample sequenced in a study of blood T cell repertoires in COVID-19. Libraries were prepared by immunoSEQ multiplex PCR; TCRdb keeps only in-frame clonotypes and omits some of them. The sample holds more than 150,000 clones; 80% to 90% are singletons and the top ten take approximately 8%. Sample: PBMCs or T cells enriched from blood (not recorded which). The receptors here all came from a woman in her forties or fifties who had recovered from COVID-19.

The gene calls are TRBV7-2 and TRBJ2-7, with D maybe TRBD2 (6 bases). V was clipped by 5 bases and J by 2 bases, with 10 bases between them. This CDR3 is 13 amino acids long. Germline V gene data show CDR1 as SGHTA and CDR2 as FQGNSA. This CDR3 reads CASSPGGAYEQYF. CDR3 sequence (DNA): TGTGCCAGCAGCCCCGGGGGAGCCTACGAGCAGTACTTC.

This chain links TRBV6-5 with TRBJ2-2, with TRBD2 matching 8 bases. The CDR3 sequence is 14 residues long. V shed 4 bases, J shed 4 bases, and the junction held 2 bases outside the gene matches. Germline-derived CDR1 and CDR2 are MNHEY and SVGAGI. The DNA for the CDR3 is TGTGCCAGCAGTTCGCGGGGGGCCACCGGGGAGCTGTTTTTT. Residues: CASSSRGATGELFF.

The chain has TRBV11-2 and TRBJ1-6; TRBD1 might be the D (5 bases). This CDR3 has 15 amino acids. Germline assignment: CDR1 SGHAT and CDR2 FQNNGV. Trimming removed 3 bases from V and 6 bases from J, with 12 bases in between. As DNA, the CDR3 is TGTGCCAGCAGCTTGTCCGGGACTGCTAATTCACCCCTCCACTTT. Its translation: CASSLSGTANSPLHF. Drawing the rest from reference TRBV11-2 and TRBJ1-6, the complete variable domain is EAGVAQSPRYKIIEKRQSVAFWCNPISGHATLYWYQQILGQGPKLLIQFQNNGVVDDSQLPKDRFSAERLKGVDSTLKIQPAKLEDSAVYLCASSLSGTANSPLHFGNGTRLTVT.

V usage is TRBV19 and J usage is TRBJ1-5; 10 nucleotides align to TRBD1. The J segment lost 0 bases and the V segment lost 6 bases, leaving 11 bases of the junction unmatched. The CDR3 is 18 residues long. Germline-derived CDR1 and CDR2 are LNHDA and SQIVND (reference sequence). The chain's CDR3 is CASSHEGQGTPSNQPQHF. The CDR3 coding sequence is TGTGCCAGTAGCCACGAGGGACAGGGGACACCTAGCAATCAGCCCCAGCATTTT.

The chain is built from TRBV7-3 and TRBJ1-6; D is undetermined. The CDR3 totals 12 residues. V dropped 2 bases and J dropped 9 bases, with 5 bases sitting between them. Germline V gives CDR1 SGHTA, CDR2 FQGTGA. CDR3 amino acids: CASSLEGSPLHF. Here the CDR3 DNA reads TGTGCCAGCAGCTTAGAGGGTTCACCCCTCCACTTT.

As regards this clone: Relative to the germline gene, one junction end is altered; a read error may explain this. The chain recombines TRBV7-7 with TRBJ2-5, with 11 bases aligning to TRBD1. Germline-derived CDR1 and CDR2 are SSHAT and FNYEAQ (reference sequence). The CDR3 runs to 15 residues. As DNA, the CDR3 is TGTGCTAGCAGCTCGGACAGGGGGCCGGCAGAGACCCAGTACTTC. It yields the protein CASSSDRGPAETQYF.

This chain uses TRBV12-3 or TRBV12-4 with TRBJ2-2; D is uncertain. V lost 7 bases, J lost 7 bases, and 7 bases lay in between. CDR3 length: 11 residues. CDR3 region: CASTTLGELFF. CDR3 DNA sequence: TGTGCCAGCACGACACTCGGGGAGCTGTTTTTT.

The chain's CDR3 is CASSLGRPSPGKGYTF. CDR3 DNA: TGTGCCAGCAGCTTAGGGCGGCCCAGTCCGGGGAAGGGCTACACCTTC. The chain couples TRBV7-2 to TRBJ1-2; D is unclear. CDR3 length: 16 amino acids. The V end was cut by 1 base, the J end by 8 bases, with 20 bases between. The germline gives CDR1 SGHTA, CDR2 FQGNSA. Looking up the rest from reference TRBV7-2 and TRBJ1-2 gives the full variable domain: GAGVSQSPSNKVTEKGKDVELRCDPISGHTALYWYRQSLGQGLEFLIYFQGNSAPDKSGLPSDRFSAERTGGSVSTLTIQRTQQEDSAVYLCASSLGRPSPGKGYTFGSGTRLTVV.